Described below is a single T cell receptor beta chain sequence and its context. Unique molecular identifiers were carried by the TCR beta cDNA libraries. TCRdb used MiXCR to reprocess the PCR reads, holding one entry per CDR3 protein. Here the sample spans around 400,000 distinct CDR3 sequences, less than 40% being singletons. The sample is drawn from a study of post-analysis software for immune sequencing data. The receptor comes from a girl aged 2 to 9 with multiple sclerosis. The source material was blood.

In DNA form, the CDR3 reads TGTGCCAGCAGCCAAGGTTACAAACAGCCCCAGCATTTT. Its protein product is CASSQGYKQPQHF. J is TRBJ1-5 and V is TRBV4-2; the D is unclear. V lost 1 base and J lost 7, with 8 bases in between. The CDR3 sequence is 13 residues long. The germline gives CDR1 LGHNA, CDR2 YNFKEQ.